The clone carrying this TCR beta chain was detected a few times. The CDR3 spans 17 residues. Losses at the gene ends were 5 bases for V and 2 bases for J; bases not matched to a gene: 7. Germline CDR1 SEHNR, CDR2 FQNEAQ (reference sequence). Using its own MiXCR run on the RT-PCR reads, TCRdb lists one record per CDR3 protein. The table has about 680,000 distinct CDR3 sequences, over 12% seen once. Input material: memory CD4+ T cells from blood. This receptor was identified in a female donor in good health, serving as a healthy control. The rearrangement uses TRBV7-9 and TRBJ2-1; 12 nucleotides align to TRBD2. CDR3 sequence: CASSPRTSGKPYNEQFF. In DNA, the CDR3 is TGTGCCAGCAGCCCCAGGACTAGCGGGAAGCCCTACAATGAGCAGTTCTTC.